Presented here are 27 T cell receptor beta chains from one specimen sequenced in a study of blood T cell repertoires in COVID-19. Clones were sequenced by immunoSEQ multiplex PCR, and TCRdb holds only the in-frame ones, with some missing. The table includes some 240,000 clones, 70% to 90% detected once. Sequenced input: PBMCs or T cells enriched from blood (not recorded which). These receptors were taken from a woman between 45 and 60 years old who had been exposed to COVID-19.

Only one count was recorded for this clone. The V gene is TRBV24-1, the J gene TRBJ1-2, with 9 positions matching TRBD1. The CDR3 runs to 16 residues. CDR1 is KGHDR, CDR2 SFDVKD, per germline. After removal of 7 bases from V and 7 bases from J, the junction contained 15 bases not matched to a gene. CDR3 amino acids: CATRGTGPAETIGYTF. CDR3 nucleotide sequence: TGTGCCACCAGGGGGACAGGGCCCGCCGAAACTATTGGCTACACCTTC.

The chain combines TRBV6-1 with TRBJ2-7; TRBD1 aligns across 8 bases. CDR1 and CDR2 (germline): MNHNS, SASEGT. V was clipped by 4 bases and J by 0 bases; unmatched bases: 8. The CDR3 spans 16 residues. The CDR3: CASSGSGDRSSYEQYF. In DNA, the CDR3 is TGTGCCAGCAGTGGTAGTGGGGACAGGAGCTCCTACGAGCAGTACTTC.

CDR3 sequence (DNA): TGTGCCAGCAGTGAATTAGGGGGCGCGGGTGGAAACACCATATATTTT. The encoded protein is CASSELGGAGGNTIYF. The rearrangement uses TRBV25-1 and TRBJ1-3; 7 bases match TRBD1. The ends lost 1 base at V and 3 bases at J; junction bases unmatched: 6. Germline values: CDR1 MGHDK, CDR2 SYGVNS. This CDR3 has 16 residues.

The V and J genes are TRBV18 and TRBJ2-1, with 9 bases aligning to TRBD1. Trimming removed 3 bases from V and 14 bases from J; junction bases left unmatched: 2. The CDR3 is 11 amino acids. The germline V gene encodes CDR1 KGHSH and CDR2 LQKENI. The CDR3 region is CASSPGQGKFF. CDR3 bases: TGTGCCAGCTCACCGGGACAGGGAAAGTTCTTC.

The V call is TRBV25-1, the J call TRBJ1-2; 9 nucleotides agree with TRBD1. The CDR3 loop spans 13 amino acids. From germline, CDR1 is MGHDK and CDR2 SYGVNS. V was pared by 5 bases and J by 8 bases, with 6 bases of the junction left unmatched. The CDR3 nucleotides are TGTGCCAGCAGTACAGGGGGCGCCCGGGGCTACACCTTC. Its translation is CASSTGGARGYTF.

V usage is TRBV5-1 and J usage is TRBJ2-3; 12 bases are shared with TRBD2. The CDR3 loop spans 17 amino acids. Trimming at V came to 5 bases and at J to 1 base, leaving 8 bases not matched to a gene. Germline values: CDR1 SGHRS, CDR2 YFSETQ. The CDR3 nucleotides read TGCGCCAGCAGGTCCAACCTAGCGGGGGGGGGCACAGATACGCAGTATTTT. Encoded protein: CASRSNLAGGGTDTQYF.

This clone was seen a few times. The chain has TRBV7-9 and TRBJ1-1; D is unresolved. CDR1 and CDR2 from the germline V gene are SEHNR and FQNEAQ (reference sequence). Trimming shortened V by 1 base and J by 0 bases, and 9 bases separated the two germline ends. The CDR3 sequence is 15 residues long. The CDR3 here is CASSLGRAMNTEAFF. CDR3 nucleotides: TGTGCCAGCAGCTTAGGGAGGGCGATGAACACTGAAGCTTTCTTT.

This clone was counted once. This chain connects TRBV23-1 to TRBJ1-1; 8 bases fit TRBD1. TRBV23-1 is marked as an open reading frame, function uncertain. This CDR3 region has 17 residues. Germline trimming cut 4 bases from V and 3 bases from J; bases unmatched to any gene: 13. CDR3 DNA sequence: TGCGCCAGCAGTCTCTCTCGGGGACAGGTTTCGCACACTGAAGCTTTCTTT. Translated, it gives CASSLSRGQVSHTEAFF.

V and J are TRBV7-2 and TRBJ2-7; D is unresolved. Germline loops: CDR1 SGHTA, CDR2 FQGNSA. V gave up 2 bases and J gave up 6 bases, with 5 bases separating them. The CDR3 has 11 amino acids. The CDR3 nucleotides are TGTGCCAGCAGCTTACTGTTCGAGCAGTACTTC. It is translated as CASSLLFEQYF. Full variable domain (rest looked up from reference TRBV7-2 and TRBJ2-7): GAGVSQSPSNKVTEKGKDVELRCDPISGHTALYWYRQSLGQGLEFLIYFQGNSAPDKSGLPSDRFSAERTGGSVSTLTIQRTQQEDSAVYLCASSLLFEQYFGPGTRLTVT.

This chain uses TRBV12-3 or TRBV12-4 with TRBJ1-2; D is perhaps TRBD1 (5 bases). This CDR3 region has 13 residues. The V end lost 4 bases, the J end lost 4 bases, and 10 bases lay between the germline ends. The CDR3 sequence: CASSSRGVYGYTF. Written as DNA, the CDR3 is TGTGCCAGCAGTTCAAGGGGCGTCTATGGCTACACCTTC.

The chain recombines TRBV7-9 with TRBJ2-1; no firm D call. The CDR3 spans 14 residues. V was trimmed by 2 bases and J by 4 bases, leaving 9 bases between them. CDR1 and CDR2 (germline): SEHNR, FQNEAQ (reference sequence). CDR3 coding DNA: TGTGCCAGCAGCTTAACGACAACATACAATGAGCAGTTCTTC. Its translation: CASSLTTTYNEQFF.

V usage is TRBV5-1 and J usage is TRBJ1-1; the D gene is possibly TRBD1 (6 bases). Trimming stripped 3 bases from V and 6 bases from J, with 18 bases between. Germline CDR1 SGHRS, CDR2 YFSETQ. CDR3 length: 15 amino acids. The CDR3 DNA reads TGCGCCAGCAGCTCGGATCAGGGGCCAGGGGCTGAAGCTTTCTTT. This translates into CASSSDQGPGAEAFF.

The chain couples TRBV11-1 to TRBJ2-7; D not certain. Germline V gene sequence: CDR1 SGHAT, CDR2 FQDESV (reference sequence). The CDR3 has 16 residues. Trimming shortened V by 0 bases and J by 0 bases, and 12 bases separated the two germline ends. CDR3 DNA sequence: TGTGCCAGCAGCTTAGCGCGCGGCACTGACTCCTACGAGCAGTACTTC. It codes for CASSLARGTDSYEQYF.

The gene calls are TRBV20-1 and TRBJ1-2; 7 bases map to TRBD1. Germline V gene sequence: CDR1 DFQATT, CDR2 SNEGSKA (reference sequence). The CDR3 spans 18 residues. J was trimmed by 3 bases and V by 3 bases; bases with no gene match: 19. CDR3 DNA sequence: TGCAGTGCTAGTGGCGTTCAGGGGGGTTCTAACTATGACTATGGCTACACCTTC. Translating it yields CSASGVQGGSNYDYGYTF.

The V gene is TRBV21-1, the J gene TRBJ1-5; TRBD1, as called in the table, went unchecked against the DNA. TRBV21-1 is annotated as a pseudogene. There are 16 residues in the CDR3. The CDR3 is CASSRGTGPSNQPQHF. CDR3 DNA: TGTGCCAGCAGCCGAGGGACAGGGCCCTCGAATCAGCCCCAGCATTTT.

At least ten counts were recorded for this clone. The rearrangement uses TRBV11-2 and TRBJ1-4; 7 nucleotides align to TRBD1. CDR1 is SGHAT, CDR2 FQNNGV, per germline. The CDR3 covers 15 residues. Unmatched junction bases numbered 6, after V lost 5 bases and J lost 3 bases. The CDR3 region is CASSEGGTANEKLFF. CDR3 in DNA: TGTGCCAGCAGCGAAGGGGGGACAGCTAATGAAAAACTGTTTTTT. The full variable domain, with the rest looked up from reference TRBV11-2 and TRBJ1-4, is EAGVAQSPRYKIIEKRQSVAFWCNPISGHATLYWYQQILGQGPKLLIQFQNNGVVDDSQLPKDRFSAERLKGVDSTLKIQPAKLEDSAVYLCASSEGGTANEKLFFGSGTQLSVL.

This chain links TRBV7-8 with TRBJ2-1; TRBD1 agrees at 9 bases. Germline values: CDR1 SGHVS, CDR2 FQNEAQ. The J segment lost 0 bases and the V segment lost 1 base, leaving 13 bases of the junction unmatched. This CDR3 has 20 amino acids. CDR3 protein: CASSLVGQGGLLSSYNEQFF. As DNA, the CDR3 is TGTGCCAGCAGCTTAGTGGGACAGGGAGGCCTCTTAAGCTCCTACAATGAGCAGTTCTTC.

The rearrangement links TRBV21-1 to TRBJ2-1; the tabulated D call, TRBD2, remains unverified against the DNA. TRBV21-1 is flagged as a pseudogene. CDR3 length: 16 residues. CDR3 coding DNA: TGTGCCAGCAGCATTGGGGGACTAGCGGCCTACAATGAGCAGTTCTTC. Its protein is CASSIGGLAAYNEQFF.

This clone was seen a few times. This chain joins TRBV30 and TRBJ1-1, with no clear D. The CDR3 covers 14 residues. V was trimmed by 0 bases and J by 4 bases, leaving 12 bases between them. Germline V lookup: CDR1 GTSNPN, CDR2 SVGIG (reference sequence). CDR3: CAWSVLLEGTEAFF. The CDR3 DNA reads as TGTGCCTGGAGTGTACTTCTTGAGGGCACTGAAGCTTTCTTT.

The chain recombines TRBV23-1 with TRBJ2-2, with D possibly TRBD1 on 6 matching bases. TRBV23-1 counts as an open reading frame of uncertain function. This CDR3 spans 17 amino acids. Trimming removed 0 bases from V and 1 base from J, with 12 bases in between. CDR3 bases: TGCGCCAGCAGTCAATCGGGGGCAGGGAAGAACACCGGGGAGCTGTTTTTT. Protein sequence: CASSQSGAGKNTGELFF.

The rearrangement links TRBV12-3 or TRBV12-4 to TRBJ2-7; unclear D gene. Trimming cost V 1 base and J 2 bases, with 6 bases left between them. This CDR3 is 13 amino acids long. In DNA, the CDR3 is TGTGCCAGCAGTTTAGGACTGACCTACGAGCAGTACTTC. Its protein is CASSLGLTYEQYF.

This clone was detected only a few times. This chain connects TRBV10-1 to TRBJ2-1; 7 positions agree with TRBD2. Germline CDR1 is WNHNN and CDR2 is SYGVQD (reference sequence). J lost 6 bases, V lost 11 bases, and 10 bases had no gene match. There are 13 residues in the CDR3. The DNA of the CDR3 is TGCGCCCACAGGCAGGGCGGGGGCAATGAGCAGTTCTTC. Translation: CAHRQGGGNEQFF.

The V gene is TRBV24-1, the J gene TRBJ2-1; 14 positions match TRBD2. The length of the CDR3 is 15 residues. V was clipped by 5 bases and J by 8 bases; unmatched bases: 4. Germline V gene lookup returns CDR1 KGHDR and CDR2 SFDVKD. CDR3 sequence: CATSARTSGGHEQFF. In nucleotides, the CDR3 is TGTGCCACCAGTGCTAGGACTAGCGGGGGGCATGAGCAGTTCTTC.

In its sample, this clone was seen once. J is TRBJ1-4 and V is TRBV7-8; D is uncertain. The CDR3 contains 15 residues. Trimming took off 1 base at V and 5 bases at J, with 11 bases between the two ends. Germline CDR1 SGHVS, CDR2 FQNEAQ. CDR3 region: CASSLERAGNEKLFF. As DNA, the CDR3 is TGTGCCAGCAGCTTAGAAAGGGCGGGAAATGAAAAACTGTTTTTT.

V gene TRBV19 combines with J gene TRBJ1-5, with D uncertain. Per germline, CDR1 LNHDA and CDR2 SQIVND (reference sequence). The CDR3 is 14 amino acids. V dropped 5 bases and J dropped 0 bases, with 8 bases sitting between them. The CDR3 sequence: CASSALYSNQPQHF. The DNA of the CDR3 is TGTGCCAGTAGTGCACTATATAGCAATCAGCCCCAGCATTTT.

The chain has TRBV11-2 and TRBJ2-4, with a tentative D call TRBD1 (6 bases). Per germline, CDR1 SGHAT and CDR2 FQNNGV. The CDR3 is 14 residues long. Between the trimmed V and J ends, which lost 5 bases and 7 bases, there was a span of 15 bases. The CDR3 loop is CASSRGRGSNIQYF. The CDR3 nucleotides are TGTGCCAGCAGCCGCGGCAGGGGTAGTAACATTCAGTACTTC.

V and J are TRBV7-9 and TRBJ1-2, with D possibly matching TRBD1 (5 bases). V lost 7 bases and J lost 4, with 19 bases in between. This CDR3 has 15 residues. Germline V lookup: CDR1 SEHNR, CDR2 FQNEAQ (reference sequence). The CDR3 loop is CASTLTGSPSYGYTF. The CDR3 DNA is TGTGCCAGCACCCTTACAGGTTCCCCATCCTATGGCTACACCTTC.